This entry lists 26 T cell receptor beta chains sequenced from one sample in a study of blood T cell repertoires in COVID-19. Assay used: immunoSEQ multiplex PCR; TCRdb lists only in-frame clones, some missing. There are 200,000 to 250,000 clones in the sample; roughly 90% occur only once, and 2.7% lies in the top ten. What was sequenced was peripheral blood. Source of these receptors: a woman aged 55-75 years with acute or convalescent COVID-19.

DNA for the CDR3: TGTGCCAGTACCCCCACCGGGACAGGGAAGGCTTTCTTT. Its translation is CASTPTGTGKAFF. V and J are TRBV19 and TRBJ1-1, with 9 bases identical to TRBD1. The V and J ends lost 7 bases and 11 bases, in that order; junction bases with no gene match: 11. Germline V gene sequence: CDR1 LNHDA, CDR2 SQIVND (reference sequence). This CDR3 spans 13 amino acids.

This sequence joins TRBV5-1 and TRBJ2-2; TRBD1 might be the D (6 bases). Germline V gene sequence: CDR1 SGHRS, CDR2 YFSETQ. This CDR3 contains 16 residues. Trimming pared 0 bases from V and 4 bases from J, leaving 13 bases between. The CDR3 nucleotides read TGCGCCAGCAGCTTGGCGGAAAGGGGGATCACCGGGGAGCTGTTTTTT. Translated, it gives CASSLAERGITGELFF. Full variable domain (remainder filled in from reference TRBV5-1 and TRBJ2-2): KAGVTQTPRYLIKTRGQQVTLSCSPISGHRSVSWYQQTPGQGLQFLFEYFSETQRNKGNFPGRFSGRQFSNSRSEMNVSTLELGDSALYLCASSLAERGITGELFFGEGSRLTVL.

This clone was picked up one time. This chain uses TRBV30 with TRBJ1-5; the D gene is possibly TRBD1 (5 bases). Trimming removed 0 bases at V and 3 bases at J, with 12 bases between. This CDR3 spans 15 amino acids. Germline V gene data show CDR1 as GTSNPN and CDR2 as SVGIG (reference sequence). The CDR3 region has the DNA TGTGCCTGGAGTGTACGCACAGGCCCCAATCAGCCCCAGCATTTT. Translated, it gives CAWSVRTGPNQPQHF.

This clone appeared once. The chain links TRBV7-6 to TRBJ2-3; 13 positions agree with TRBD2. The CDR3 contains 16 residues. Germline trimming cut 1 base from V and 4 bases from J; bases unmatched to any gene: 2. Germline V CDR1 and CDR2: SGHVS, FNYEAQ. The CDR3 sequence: CASSLDGLAGADTQYF. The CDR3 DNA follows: TGTGCCAGCAGCTTAGATGGACTAGCGGGAGCAGATACGCAGTATTTT.

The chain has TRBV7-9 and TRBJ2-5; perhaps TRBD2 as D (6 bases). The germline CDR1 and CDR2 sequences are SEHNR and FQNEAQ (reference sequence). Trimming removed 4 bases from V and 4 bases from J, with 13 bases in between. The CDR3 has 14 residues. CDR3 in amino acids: CASSSPGLPETQYF. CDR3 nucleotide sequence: TGTGCCAGCAGCTCACCGGGACTCCCAGAGACCCAGTACTTC.

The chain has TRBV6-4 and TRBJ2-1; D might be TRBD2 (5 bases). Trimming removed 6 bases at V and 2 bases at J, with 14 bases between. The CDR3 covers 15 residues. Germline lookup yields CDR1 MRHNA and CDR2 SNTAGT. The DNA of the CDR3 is TGTGCCAGCAGCTATTCGGAGGCTACCTACAATGAGCAGTTCTTC. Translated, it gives CASSYSEATYNEQFF.

The CDR3 DNA sequence: TGTGCCAGCATGCTTATGTGGGGGACTAGCTCCTATAATTCACCCCTCCACTTT. Translated, it gives CASMLMWGTSSYNSPLHF. This rearrangement joins TRBV5-5 to TRBJ1-6, with D maybe TRBD1 (5 bases). The length of the CDR3 is 18 residues. Looked up from germline, CDR1 is SGHKS and CDR2 is YYEKEE (reference sequence). V shed 6 bases and J shed 0 bases, with 19 bases lying between them.

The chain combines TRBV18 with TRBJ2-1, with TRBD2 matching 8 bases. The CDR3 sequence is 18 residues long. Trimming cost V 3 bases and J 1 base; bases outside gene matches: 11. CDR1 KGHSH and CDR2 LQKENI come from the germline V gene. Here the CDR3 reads CASSPTSGSLQSYNEQFF. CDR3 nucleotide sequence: TGTGCCAGCTCACCCACCAGCGGGAGCCTACAATCCTACAATGAGCAGTTCTTC. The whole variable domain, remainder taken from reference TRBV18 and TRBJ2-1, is NAGVMQNPRHLVRRRGQEARLRCSPMKGHSHVYWYRQLPEEGLKFMVYLQKENIIDESGMPKERFSAEFPKEGPSILRIQQVVRGDSAAYFCASSPTSGSLQSYNEQFFGPGTRLTVL.

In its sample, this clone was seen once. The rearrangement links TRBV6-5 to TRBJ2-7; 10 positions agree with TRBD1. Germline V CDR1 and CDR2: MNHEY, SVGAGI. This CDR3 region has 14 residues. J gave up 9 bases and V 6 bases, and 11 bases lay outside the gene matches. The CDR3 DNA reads TGTGCCAGCAGACGCACCGGGACAGGGGTATTGCAGTACTTC. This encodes CASRRTGTGVLQYF.

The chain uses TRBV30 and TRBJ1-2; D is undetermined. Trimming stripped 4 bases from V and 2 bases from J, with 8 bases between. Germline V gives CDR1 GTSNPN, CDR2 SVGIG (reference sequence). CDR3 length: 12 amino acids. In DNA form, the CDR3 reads TGTGCCTGGAACGAGGGAAACTATGGCTACACCTTC. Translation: CAWNEGNYGYTF. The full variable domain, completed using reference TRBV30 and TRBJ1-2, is SQTIHQWPATLVQPVGSPLSLECTVEGTSNPNLYWYRQAAGRGLQLLFYSVGIGQISSEVPQNLSASRPQDRQFILSSKKLLLSDSGFYLCAWNEGNYGYTFGSGTRLTVV.

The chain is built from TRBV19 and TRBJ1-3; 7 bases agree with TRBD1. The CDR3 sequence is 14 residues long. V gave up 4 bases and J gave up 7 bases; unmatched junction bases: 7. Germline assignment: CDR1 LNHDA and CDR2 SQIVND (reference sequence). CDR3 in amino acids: CASSTTGTVNTIYF. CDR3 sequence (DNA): TGTGCCAGTAGTACTACCGGGACAGTGAACACCATATATTTT.

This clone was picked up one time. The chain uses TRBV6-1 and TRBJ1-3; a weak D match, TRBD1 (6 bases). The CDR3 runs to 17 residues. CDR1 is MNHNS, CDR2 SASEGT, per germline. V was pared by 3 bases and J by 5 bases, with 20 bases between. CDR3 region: CASSEGGGSHRRNTIYF. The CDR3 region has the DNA TGTGCCAGCAGTGAGGGTGGGGGCAGTCATCGCAGAAACACCATATATTTT.

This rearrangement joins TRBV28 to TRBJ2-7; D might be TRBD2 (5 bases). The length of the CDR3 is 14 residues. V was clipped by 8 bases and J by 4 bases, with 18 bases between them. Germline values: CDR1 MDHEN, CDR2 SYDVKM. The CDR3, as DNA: TGTGCCAGCCACTTCGGGAACCTCCCTTACGAGCAGTACTTC. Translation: CASHFGNLPYEQYF.

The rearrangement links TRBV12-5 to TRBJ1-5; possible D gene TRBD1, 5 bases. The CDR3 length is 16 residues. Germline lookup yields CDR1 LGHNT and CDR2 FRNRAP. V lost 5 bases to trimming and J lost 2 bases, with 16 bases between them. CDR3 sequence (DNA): TGTGCTAGTGGTCCACGGGGGGGAACGGGCAATCAGCCCCAGCATTTT. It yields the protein CASGPRGGTGNQPQHF.

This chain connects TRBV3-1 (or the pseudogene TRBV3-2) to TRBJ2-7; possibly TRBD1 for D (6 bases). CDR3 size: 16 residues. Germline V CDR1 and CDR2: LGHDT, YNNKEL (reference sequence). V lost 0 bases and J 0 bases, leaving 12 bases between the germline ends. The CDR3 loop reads CASSQEGGSRSYEQYF. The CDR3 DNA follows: TGTGCCAGCAGCCAAGAAGGGGGTAGCCGCTCCTACGAGCAGTACTTC.

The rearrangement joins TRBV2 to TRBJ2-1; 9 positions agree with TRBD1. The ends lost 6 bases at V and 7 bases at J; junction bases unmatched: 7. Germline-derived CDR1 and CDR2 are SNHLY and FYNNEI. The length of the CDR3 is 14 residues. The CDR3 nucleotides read TGTGCCAGCAGGGGGGACAGGGTAGGAAATGAGCAGTTCTTC. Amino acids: CASRGDRVGNEQFF.

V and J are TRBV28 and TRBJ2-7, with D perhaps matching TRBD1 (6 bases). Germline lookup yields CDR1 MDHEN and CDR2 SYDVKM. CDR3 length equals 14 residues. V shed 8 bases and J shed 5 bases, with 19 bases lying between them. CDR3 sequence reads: CASLPGTPPHEQYF. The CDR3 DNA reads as TGTGCCAGCCTTCCCGGGACACCCCCCCACGAGCAGTACTTC.

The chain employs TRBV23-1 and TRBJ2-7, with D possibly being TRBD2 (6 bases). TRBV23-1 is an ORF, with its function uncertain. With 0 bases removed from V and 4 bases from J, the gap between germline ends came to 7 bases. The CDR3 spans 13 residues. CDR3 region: CASSQSAGYEQYF. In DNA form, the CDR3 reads TGCGCCAGCAGTCAATCGGCGGGGTACGAGCAGTACTTC.

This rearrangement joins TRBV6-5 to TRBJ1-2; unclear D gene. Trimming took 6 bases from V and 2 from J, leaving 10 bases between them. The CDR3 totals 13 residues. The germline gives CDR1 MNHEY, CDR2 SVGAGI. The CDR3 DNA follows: TGTGCCAGCAGGGGCAGCCAGAACTATGGCTACACCTTC. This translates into CASRGSQNYGYTF.

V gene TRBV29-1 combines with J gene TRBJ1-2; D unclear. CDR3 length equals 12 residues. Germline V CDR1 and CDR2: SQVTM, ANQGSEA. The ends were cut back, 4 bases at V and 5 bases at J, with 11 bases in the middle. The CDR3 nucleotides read TGCAGCGTTGTTAACAGCCGATATGGCTACACCTTC. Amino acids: CSVVNSRYGYTF.

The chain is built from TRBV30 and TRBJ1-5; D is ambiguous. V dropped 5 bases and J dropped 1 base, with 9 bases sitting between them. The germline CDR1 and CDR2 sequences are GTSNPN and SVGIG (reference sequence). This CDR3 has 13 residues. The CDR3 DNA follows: TGTGCCTGGGCGGTCAGAAGCAATCAGCCCCAGCATTTT. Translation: CAWAVRSNQPQHF.

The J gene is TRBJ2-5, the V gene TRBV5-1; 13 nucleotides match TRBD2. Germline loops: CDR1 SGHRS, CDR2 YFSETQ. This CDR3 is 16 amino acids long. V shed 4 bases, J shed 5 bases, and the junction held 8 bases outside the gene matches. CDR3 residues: CASSPRTSGGQETQYF. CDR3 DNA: TGCGCCAGCAGCCCGAGGACTAGCGGGGGTCAGGAGACCCAGTACTTC.

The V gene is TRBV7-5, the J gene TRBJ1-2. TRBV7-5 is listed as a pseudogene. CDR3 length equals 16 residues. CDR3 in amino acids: CARSPSFLSQNYGYTF. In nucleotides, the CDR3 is TGTGCCAGAAGCCCTAGCTTTTTGTCCCAGAACTATGGCTACACCTTC.

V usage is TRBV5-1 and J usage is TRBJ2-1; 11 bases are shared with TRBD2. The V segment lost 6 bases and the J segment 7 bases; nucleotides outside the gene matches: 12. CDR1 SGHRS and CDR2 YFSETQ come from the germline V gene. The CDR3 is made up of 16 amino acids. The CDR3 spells CASTKDPGTSGNEQFF. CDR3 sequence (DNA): TGCGCCAGCACCAAGGACCCCGGGACTAGCGGTAATGAGCAGTTCTTC.

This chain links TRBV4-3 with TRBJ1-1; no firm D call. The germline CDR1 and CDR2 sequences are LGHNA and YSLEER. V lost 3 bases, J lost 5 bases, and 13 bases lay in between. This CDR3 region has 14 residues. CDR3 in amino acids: CASSQVKGGTEAFF. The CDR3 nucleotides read TGCGCCAGCAGCCAGGTAAAAGGAGGGACTGAAGCTTTCTTT.

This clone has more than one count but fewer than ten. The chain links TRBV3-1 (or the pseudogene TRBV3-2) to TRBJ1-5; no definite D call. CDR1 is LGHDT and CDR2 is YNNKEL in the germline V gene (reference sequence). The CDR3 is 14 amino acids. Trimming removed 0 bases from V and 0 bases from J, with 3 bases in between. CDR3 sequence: CASSQDHSNQPQHF. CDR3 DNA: TGTGCCAGCAGCCAAGATCATAGCAATCAGCCCCAGCATTTT.